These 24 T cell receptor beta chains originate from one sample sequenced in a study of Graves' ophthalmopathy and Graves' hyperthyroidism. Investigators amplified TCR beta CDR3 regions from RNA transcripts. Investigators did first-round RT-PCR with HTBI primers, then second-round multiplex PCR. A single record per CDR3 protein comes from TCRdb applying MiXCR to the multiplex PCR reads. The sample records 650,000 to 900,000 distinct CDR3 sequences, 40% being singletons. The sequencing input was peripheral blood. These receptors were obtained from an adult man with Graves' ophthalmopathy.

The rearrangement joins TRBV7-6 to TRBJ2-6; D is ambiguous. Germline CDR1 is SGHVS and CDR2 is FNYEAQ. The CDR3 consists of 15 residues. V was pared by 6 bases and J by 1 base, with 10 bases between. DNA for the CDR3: TGTGCCAGCAGTTATGGCCCGTCTGGGGCCAACGTCCTGACTTTC. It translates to CASSYGPSGANVLTF.

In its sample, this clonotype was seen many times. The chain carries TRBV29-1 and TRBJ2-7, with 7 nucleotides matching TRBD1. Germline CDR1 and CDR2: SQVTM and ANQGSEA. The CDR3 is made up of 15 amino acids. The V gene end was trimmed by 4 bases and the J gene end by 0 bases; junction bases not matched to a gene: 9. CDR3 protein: CSVVLLQGHSYEQYF. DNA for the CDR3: TGCAGCGTTGTTTTGTTACAGGGGCACTCCTACGAGCAGTACTTC.

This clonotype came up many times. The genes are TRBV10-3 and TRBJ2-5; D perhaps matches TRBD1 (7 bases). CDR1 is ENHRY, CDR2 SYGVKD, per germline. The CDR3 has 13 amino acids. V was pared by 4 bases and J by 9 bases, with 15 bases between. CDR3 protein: CAISGADREAQYF. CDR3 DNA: TGTGCCATCAGTGGAGCAGACAGGGAGGCCCAGTACTTC.

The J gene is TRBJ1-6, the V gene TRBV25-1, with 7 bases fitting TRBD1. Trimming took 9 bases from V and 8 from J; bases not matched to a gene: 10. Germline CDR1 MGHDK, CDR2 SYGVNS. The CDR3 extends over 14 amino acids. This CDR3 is CASFRGIGDSPLHF. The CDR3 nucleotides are TGTGCCAGTTTCAGGGGGATAGGCGATTCACCCCTCCACTTT.

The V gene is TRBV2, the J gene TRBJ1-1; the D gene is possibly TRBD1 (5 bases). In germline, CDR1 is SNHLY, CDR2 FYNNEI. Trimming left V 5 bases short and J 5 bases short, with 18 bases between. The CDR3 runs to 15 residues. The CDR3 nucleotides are TGTGCCAGCAGTCAAACCGGGACCGGAGGGACTGAAGCTTTCTTT. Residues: CASSQTGTGGTEAFF.

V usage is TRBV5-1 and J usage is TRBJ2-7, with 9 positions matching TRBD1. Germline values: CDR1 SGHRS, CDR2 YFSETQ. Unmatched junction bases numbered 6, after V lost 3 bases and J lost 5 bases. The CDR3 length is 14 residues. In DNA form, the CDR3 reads TGCGCCAGCAGCTCCTTAGACAGGGGGAACGAGCAGTACTTC. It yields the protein CASSSLDRGNEQYF.

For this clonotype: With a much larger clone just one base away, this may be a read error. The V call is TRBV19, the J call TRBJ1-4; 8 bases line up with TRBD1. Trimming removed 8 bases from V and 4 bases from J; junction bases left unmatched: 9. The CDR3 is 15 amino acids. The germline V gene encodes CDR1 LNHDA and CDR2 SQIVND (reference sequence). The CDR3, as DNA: TGTGCCAGTGGTCGGACAGGGTACAATAATGAAAAACTGTTTTTT. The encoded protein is CASGRTGYNNEKLFF.

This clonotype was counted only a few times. The chain's CDR3 is CASTQRGRGGYEQYF. In DNA, the CDR3 is TGTGCCAGCACTCAGAGAGGAAGGGGCGGCTACGAGCAGTACTTC. The chain joins TRBV11-3 to TRBJ2-7, with a possible D match to TRBD1 (5 bases). The CDR3 length is 15 residues. CDR1 is SGHNT, CDR2 YENEEA, per germline. V was pared by 7 bases and J by 3 bases, with 19 bases between.

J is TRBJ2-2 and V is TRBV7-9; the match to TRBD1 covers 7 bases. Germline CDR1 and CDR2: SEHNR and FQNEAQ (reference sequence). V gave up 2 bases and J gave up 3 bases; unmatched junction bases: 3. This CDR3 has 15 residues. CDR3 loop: CASSLRDSYTGELFF. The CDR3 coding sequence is TGTGCCAGCAGCTTAAGGGACAGCTACACCGGGGAGCTGTTTTTT.

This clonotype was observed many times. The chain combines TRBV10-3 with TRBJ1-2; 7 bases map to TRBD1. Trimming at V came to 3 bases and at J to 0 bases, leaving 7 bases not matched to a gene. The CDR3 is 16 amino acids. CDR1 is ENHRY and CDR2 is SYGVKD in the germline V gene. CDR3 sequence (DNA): TGTGCCATCAGTGAAGCCGGGACAGCACCTAACTATGGCTACACCTTC. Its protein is CAISEAGTAPNYGYTF.

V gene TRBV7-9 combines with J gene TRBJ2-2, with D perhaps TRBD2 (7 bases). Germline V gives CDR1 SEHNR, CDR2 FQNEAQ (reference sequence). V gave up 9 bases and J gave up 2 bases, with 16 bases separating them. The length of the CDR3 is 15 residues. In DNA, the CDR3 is TGTGCCAGTAGTACAGGGAGGGGCAACACCGGGGAGCTGTTTTTT. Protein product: CASSTGRGNTGELFF. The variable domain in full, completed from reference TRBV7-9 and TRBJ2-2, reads DTGVSQNPRHKITKRGQNVTFRCDPISEHNRLYWYRQTLGQGPEFLTYFQNEAQLEKSRLLSDRFSAERPKGSFSTLEIQRTEQGDSAMYLCASSTGRGNTGELFFGEGSRLTVL.

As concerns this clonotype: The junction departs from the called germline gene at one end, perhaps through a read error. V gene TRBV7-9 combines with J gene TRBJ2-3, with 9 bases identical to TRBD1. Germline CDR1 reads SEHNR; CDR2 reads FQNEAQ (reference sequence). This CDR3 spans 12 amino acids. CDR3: CASSSGTGFVAF. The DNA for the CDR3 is TGTGCCAGCAGTTCCGGGACAGGGTTTGTGGCGTTT.

CDR3 sequence: CASSTRGKEQYF. The CDR3 DNA sequence: TGTGCCAGCAGCACCAGGGGTAAAGAGCAGTACTTC. The chain employs TRBV7-2 and TRBJ2-7; tentative D call: TRBD1 (6 bases). The V and J ends lost 5 bases and 7 bases respectively, with 12 bases between them. CDR1 is SGHTA and CDR2 is FQGNSA in the germline V gene. The CDR3 length is 12 residues.

The CDR3 loop is CATTGLAAETQYF. The CDR3 DNA is TGTGCCACCACGGGACTAGCGGCAGAGACCCAGTACTTC. This chain connects TRBV7-8 to TRBJ2-5; TRBD2 agrees at 11 bases. The CDR3 length is 13 residues. CDR1 and CDR2 from the germline V gene are SGHVS and FQNEAQ. V lost 10 bases, J lost 4 bases, and 5 bases stayed unmatched.

CDR3 nucleotides: TGCAGCGTTGGGTGGGGCGGGAGCGAGCAGTTCTTC. It specifies CSVGWGGSEQFF. The chain uses TRBV29-1 and TRBJ2-7, with 7 bases that match TRBD2. The J call may be faulty, since TRBJ2-1 better matches the DNA end. Germline lookup yields CDR1 SQVTM and CDR2 ANQGSEA. This CDR3 contains 12 residues.

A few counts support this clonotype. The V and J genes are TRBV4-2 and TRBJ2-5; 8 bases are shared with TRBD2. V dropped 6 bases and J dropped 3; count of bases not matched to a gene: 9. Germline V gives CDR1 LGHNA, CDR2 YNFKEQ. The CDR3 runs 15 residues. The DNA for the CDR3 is TGTGCCAGCAGTACGGGAGGGGGACGAGAAGAGACCCAGTACTTC. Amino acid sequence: CASSTGGGREETQYF.

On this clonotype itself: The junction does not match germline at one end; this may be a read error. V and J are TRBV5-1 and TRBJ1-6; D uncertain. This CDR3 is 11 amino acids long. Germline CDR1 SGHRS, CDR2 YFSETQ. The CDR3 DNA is TGTGCCAGCTCCAAAAATTCACCCCTCCACTTT. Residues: CASSKNSPLHF.

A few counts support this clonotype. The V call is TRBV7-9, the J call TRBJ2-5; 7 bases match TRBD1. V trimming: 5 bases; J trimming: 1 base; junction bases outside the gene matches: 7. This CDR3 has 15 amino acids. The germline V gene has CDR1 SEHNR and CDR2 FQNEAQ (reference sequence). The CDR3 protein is CASSGKDRSQETQYF. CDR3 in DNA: TGTGCCAGCAGCGGAAAGGACAGGTCCCAAGAGACCCAGTACTTC.

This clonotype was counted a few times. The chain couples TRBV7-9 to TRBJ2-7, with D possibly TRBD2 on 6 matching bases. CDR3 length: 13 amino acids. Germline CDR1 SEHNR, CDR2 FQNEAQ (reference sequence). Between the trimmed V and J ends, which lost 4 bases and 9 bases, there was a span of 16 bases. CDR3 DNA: TGTGCCAGCAGCTCTGGCGGAGGGGCAGCGCAGTACTTC. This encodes CASSSGGGAAQYF.

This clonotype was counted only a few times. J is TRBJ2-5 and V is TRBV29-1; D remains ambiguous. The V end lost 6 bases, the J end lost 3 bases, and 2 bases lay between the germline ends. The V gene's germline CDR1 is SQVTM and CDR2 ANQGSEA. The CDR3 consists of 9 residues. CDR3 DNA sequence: TGCAGCGTCAAAGAGACCCAGTACTTC. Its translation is CSVKETQYF.

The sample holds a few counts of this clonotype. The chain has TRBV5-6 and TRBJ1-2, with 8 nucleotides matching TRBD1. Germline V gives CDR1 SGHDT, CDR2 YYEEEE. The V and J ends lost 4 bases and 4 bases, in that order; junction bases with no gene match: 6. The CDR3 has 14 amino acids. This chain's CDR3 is CASSVTGGAYGYTF. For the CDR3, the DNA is TGTGCCAGCAGCGTCACAGGGGGGGCCTATGGCTACACCTTC. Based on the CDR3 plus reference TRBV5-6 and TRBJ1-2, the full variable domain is DAGVTQSPTHLIKTRGQQVTLRCSPKSGHDTVSWYQQALGQGPQFIFQYYEEEERQRGNFPDRFSGHQFPNYSSELNVNALLLGDSALYLCASSVTGGAYGYTFGSGTRLTVV.

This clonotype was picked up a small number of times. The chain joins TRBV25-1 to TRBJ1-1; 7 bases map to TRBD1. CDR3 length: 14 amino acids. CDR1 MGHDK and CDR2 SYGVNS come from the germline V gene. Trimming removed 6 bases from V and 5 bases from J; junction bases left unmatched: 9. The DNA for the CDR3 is TGTGCCAGCAGCGTTGGGACAGAACGGACTGAAGCTTTCTTT. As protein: CASSVGTERTEAFF.

The CDR3 here is CASRQDNTGELFF. The CDR3 DNA reads as TGTGCCAGCAGGCAAGATAACACCGGGGAGCTGTTTTTT. This chain links TRBV2 with TRBJ2-2, with no clear D. V shed 6 bases and J shed 2 bases, with 7 bases lying between them. Germline lookup yields CDR1 SNHLY and CDR2 FYNNEI. The CDR3 runs to 13 residues.

The CDR3 bases are TGTGCCAGCAGTTACGGCTTGGGAAGGTCCTACGAGCAGTACTTC. Encoded protein: CASSYGLGRSYEQYF. V usage is TRBV2 and J usage is TRBJ2-7; no clear D gene. Trimming stripped 5 bases from V and 1 base from J, with 15 bases between. Germline V gene lookup returns CDR1 SNHLY and CDR2 FYNNEI. The CDR3 runs to 15 residues.